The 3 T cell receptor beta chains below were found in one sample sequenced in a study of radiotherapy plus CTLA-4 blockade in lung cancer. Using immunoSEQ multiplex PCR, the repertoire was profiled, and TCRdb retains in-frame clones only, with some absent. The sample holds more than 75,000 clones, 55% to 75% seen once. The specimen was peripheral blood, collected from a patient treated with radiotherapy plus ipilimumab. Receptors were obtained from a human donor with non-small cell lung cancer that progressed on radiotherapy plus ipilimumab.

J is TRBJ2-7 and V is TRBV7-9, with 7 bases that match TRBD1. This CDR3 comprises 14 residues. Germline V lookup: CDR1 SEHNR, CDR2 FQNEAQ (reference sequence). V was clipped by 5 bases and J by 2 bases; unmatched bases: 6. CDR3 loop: CASSPPGTAYEQYF. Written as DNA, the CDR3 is TGTGCCAGCAGCCCCCCCGGGACAGCCTACGAGCAGTACTTC.

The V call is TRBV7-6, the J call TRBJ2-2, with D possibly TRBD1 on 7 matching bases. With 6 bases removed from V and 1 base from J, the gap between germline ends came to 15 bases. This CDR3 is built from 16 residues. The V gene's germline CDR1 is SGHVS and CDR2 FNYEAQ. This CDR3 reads CASSQSGGLNTGELFF. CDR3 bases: TGTGCCAGCAGTCAATCAGGGGGGCTGAACACCGGGGAGCTGTTTTTT.

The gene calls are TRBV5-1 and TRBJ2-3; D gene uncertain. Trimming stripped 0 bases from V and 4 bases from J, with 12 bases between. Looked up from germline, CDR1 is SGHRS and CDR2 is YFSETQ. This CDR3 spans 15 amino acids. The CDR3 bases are TGCGCCAGCAGCTTGGCCACCGGGCGAGCAGATACGCAGTATTTT. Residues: CASSLATGRADTQYF.